This TCR beta chain is drawn from a study of T cells expressing NK-cell markers (TCRdb year 2020). In the study overall: About eight donors provided sorted CD3+CD56+NKG2C+, CD3+CD56+NKG2C- and CD3+CD56-NKG2C+ T-cell subsets, whose TCR beta-chain repertoires were profiled. All eight donors whose samples were sequenced were randomly selected healthy volunteers, three of them men and five women. Among the eight sequenced donors, only one was HCMV-seronegative, while the other seven were HCMV-seropositive. Sequencing of the libraries produced 2 x 150 bp reads on Illumina HiSeq 2000/2500, MiSeq or NextSeq.

The CDR3 starts with the cysteine, ends with the phenylalanine, and has 14 residues. The nucleotide record is missing. Based on the germline V gene (reference sequence), the CDR1 and CDR2 sequences are LGHDT and YNNKEL. TCRdb names Illumina HiSeq 2000 as the instrument used. TCR beta cDNA libraries were made by 5'RACE template switching that added a universal primer site and unique molecular identifiers. Synthesis of cDNA was primed from the TCR beta constant segment and was followed by two consecutive PCR amplification steps. On the authors' methods: Reads were demultiplexed and grouped by UMI with MIGEC, and clonotypes were assembled and quantified with MiTCR. To exclude erroneous sequences, any TCR cDNA sequence not supported by at least two reads was discarded. The tcR package was used for downstream repertoire analysis, with clonotypes matched between fractions based on CDR3 nucleotide sequence plus V segment. Antigen specificity was annotated against VDJdb with VDJmatch, allowing one amino acid substitution in CDR3. TCRdb reprocessed the reads, so every CDR3 protein sequence counts as one entry and DNA is not shown. The V and J calls here are based on TCRdb, not the publication. The sample table includes roughly 280,000 distinct CDR3 sequences. The ten largest clones represent under 0.5% of the sample.

Paper-wide results and their limitations: Whether the expanded NKG2C-expressing T cell clones were specific for HCMV antigens was left unclear. For six donors, the dominant CD3+CD56+NKG2C+ clonotypes were among the top 10 CD8+ clonotypes and accounted for roughly 1.0-7.5% of CD8+ T cells. Those dominant clonotypes were again the most abundant among CD3+CD56-NKG2C+ cells in four donors, at about 25-60.1%.

A commercial ELISA kit detecting HCMV-specific IgG in serum was used to determine HCMV serostatus. Peripheral blood mononuclear cells were isolated from blood by Ficoll density gradient centrifugation. On this clonotype itself: This clone's antigen is unknown.

The V and J segments used are TRBV3-1 and TRBJ2-1; with no DNA, the TCRdb D assignment of TRBD2 cannot be verified. This TCR was recovered from a man in his late teens or twenties in good health. Donor details come from another sample of the same person, matched by shared clones. Sequenced input: blood T cells: a sorted CD56 or NKG2C T cell subset, CD4+ or CD8+ T cells, or bulk PBMC T cells (not recorded which). CDR3 protein: CASSQTSGRVEQFF.